This TCR beta chain was captured by sequencing in a study of shared clonotypes between healthy human individuals. Study-wide context: Three CD4 naive, three CD4 memory, two CD8 naive and one CD8 memory plate were used per donor. Study outcomes and limitations: Richness estimates generally favored naive over memory subsets.

Germline-derived CDR1 and CDR2 are SGDLS and YYNGEE. This CDR3 contains 15 residues. The V gene end was trimmed by 4 bases and the J gene end by 5 bases; junction bases not matched to a gene: 5. HIV-negative, healthy adults without recent acute infections or vaccinations were the donors. Some clones are missing from TCRdb's copy, which holds only in-frame ones; the method was immunoSEQ multiplex PCR. The repertoire consists of approximately 2.5 million clones, with more than 85% occurring once and the leading ten covering around 0.4%. With respect to this clone: What it recognizes is unknown.

The rearrangement joins TRBV9 to TRBJ2-2; 10 bases are shared with TRBD1. Sequencing was performed on naive CD4+ T cells from PBMCs. Sample subset: CD45RA+ positively selected. This clonotype was obtained from a man aged 18 to 30 in good health. Some clones in this sample may be carry-over from other donors' samples. CDR3 residues: CASSTRQGATGELFF. In DNA, the CDR3 is TGTGCCAGCAGCACCAGACAGGGGGCTACCGGGGAGCTGTTTTTT.